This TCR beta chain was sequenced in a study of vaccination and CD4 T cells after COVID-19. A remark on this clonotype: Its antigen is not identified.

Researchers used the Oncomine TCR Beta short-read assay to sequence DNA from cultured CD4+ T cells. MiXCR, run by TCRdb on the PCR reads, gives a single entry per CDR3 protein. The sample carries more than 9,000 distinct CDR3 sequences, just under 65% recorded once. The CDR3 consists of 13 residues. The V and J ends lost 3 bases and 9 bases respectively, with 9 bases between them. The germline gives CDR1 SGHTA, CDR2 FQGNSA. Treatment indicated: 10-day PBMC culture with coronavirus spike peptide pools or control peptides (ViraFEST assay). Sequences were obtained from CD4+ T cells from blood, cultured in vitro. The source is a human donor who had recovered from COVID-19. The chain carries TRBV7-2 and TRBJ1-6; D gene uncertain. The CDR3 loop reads CASSFPSGSPLHF. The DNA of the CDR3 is TGTGCCAGCAGCTTTCCCTCGGGTTCACCCCTCCACTTT.